The T cell receptor beta chain under discussion was sequenced for a study of regulatory T cells in long-lasting Graves disease (dated by TCRdb to the early 2020s). About the study as a whole: Patients with newly diagnosed Graves' disease had been on antithyroid drugs for under 3 months. The study was registered as a clinical trial and conducted in China. Peripheral blood TCR sequencing and RNA sequencing compared persistent Graves' disease patients with newly diagnosed Graves' disease patients. TCR sequencing covered some 13 persistent and roughly 20 newly diagnosed Graves' disease patients, around 35 samples in total.

Including cysteine and phenylalanine, the CDR3 has 15 amino acids. The DNA shown is the 45-base CDR3, in frame from base 1. In the germline V gene, CDR1 corresponds to SGHDN and CDR2 to FVKESK. V trim: 6 bases; J trim: 3 bases; unmatched bases: 8. With regard to this clonotype: The antigen this receptor binds is unknown. The record has no base qualities; no much larger clone is one base away.

Receptor libraries were prepared by multiplex PCR. Instrument used: Illumina HiSeq 4000. iRepertoire HTBI primers and Arm-PCR amplification of CDR3 regions were used to construct TCR beta libraries. Before sequencing, the PCR products underwent gel purification. Turning to the authors' computational methods: Gene usage analysis of CDR3 amino acid clonotypes relied on the roughly 64 TRBV and 13 to 15 TRBJ segments identified across samples. Filtered high-quality paired reads were merged into contigs using COPE and FqMerger. Contigs were aligned with BLAST to IMGT TRBV, TRBD and TRBJ reference genes, and CDR3 was defined per IMGT. Highly expanded clones were defined as clonotypes with a frequency above 0.1%. Repertoire diversity was measured by Shannon entropy, and V-J evenness by the Gini coefficient. A clonotype found in more than one individual was treated as public. Through fastp at Q25 and MiXCR, TCRdb rebuilt clones from the public reads, retaining in-frame beta chains. Entries are consolidated by CDR3 protein sequence, retaining the most common genes and DNA. The V and J calls shown here were made by TCRdb, not taken from the authors' results. For this sample the table gives almost 450,000 distinct CDR3 sequences, of which about a sixth were detected only once. The ten top clones hold about 11% of the sample.

The sample's time point, from its label and the paper: newly diagnosed GD, antithyroid drugs for less than 3 months. For both TCR sequencing and RNA sequencing, RNA was extracted from PBMCs using TRIzol. Graves' disease was diagnosed according to American Thyroid Association guidelines. Recruitment of patients was carried out at an endocrinology department in Xi'an, China. Each patient gave approximately 10 milliliters of peripheral blood, collected in an EDTA anticoagulant tube. PBMCs were isolated by Ficoll Paque Plus density gradient separation without further T cell sorting. An Agilent 2100 Bioanalyzer and agarose gel were used to assess RNA quality, and a NanoDrop 2000 was used to measure RNA concentration. The study at large found these results: Peripheral blood alone was examined, since thyroid tissue, which constituted the primary lesion, could not be accessed. TRBV28, TRBJ1-2 and TRBJ2-5 were preferentially used in persistent disease, while TRBV20-1 and TRBJ2-1 were favored in newly diagnosed disease. A larger number of public clonotypes was shared among persistent patients (approximately 2,600) than among newly diagnosed patients (roughly 970). Lower TCR Shannon entropy and fewer highly expanded clones were observed in persistent Graves' disease patients than in newly diagnosed patients, which suggested clonal expansion. The authors acknowledged the small sample size as a limitation that may reduce accuracy. Sequencing and analysis were limited to the TCR beta chain.

These records were also assigned to another study, of T cells in Graves' hyperthyroidism and ophthalmopathy. In that second paper, the authors write: A patient counted as having stable Graves' hyperthyroidism if no progression to ophthalmopathy occurred over 18 months of follow-up. Hyperthyroidism patients were newly diagnosed, had a disease duration of under 2 months, and were aged 18 to 65 years. The study excluded patients with uncontrolled infections, other autoimmune diseases, pregnancy or lactation. Diagnoses were established on the basis of clinical symptoms, serum thyroxine and TRAb, thyroid ultrasound, and orbital computed tomography. The first round of RT-PCR for the TCR CDR3 was performed with the HTBI primer set and the Qiagen OneStep RT-PCR kit. Most expanded thyroid clonotypes (frequency above 0.001) were also detected in blood, a finding suggesting that blood repertoires may reflect thyroid immune responses. Ophthalmopathy was separated from stable hyperthyroidism by a 13 V-J signature model, with around 88% sensitivity and 81% to 83% specificity obtained in cross-validation and 80%/75% obtained in testing. During validation, the model predicted progression to ophthalmopathy a median of around 6 months ahead of onset, with just under 71% sensitivity and 72.22% specificity. To identify distinguishing TCR V-J signatures, a discovery cohort of 90 to 100 patients was used, comprising 43 with Graves' ophthalmopathy and some 57 with stable Graves' hyperthyroidism. Prospective prediction of ophthalmopathy was tested in an independent validation cohort of approximately 18 hyperthyroidism patients and 17 patients who later progressed to ophthalmopathy. The 100 discovery patients were randomly divided into training and test sets at a 7:3 ratio. Thyroid tissue and blood T-cell repertoires from more than five Graves' hyperthyroidism patients were also compared in the study. Following sampling, methimazole starting at 30 mg daily was given to hyperthyroidism patients, and high-dose intravenous methylprednisolone was given to ophthalmopathy patients. A second multiplex PCR round built the libraries, followed by size selection and purification. Sequencing of the libraries was done on an Illumina HiSeq2000 using paired-end 100 bp reads. SOAPnuke was used to process the raw data, throwing out any read that contained adapters or uncalled bases, had a mean Phred below 15, or lacked an exact constant-primer or identifier match. COPE v1.2.5 was used to merge the high-quality paired reads, and each unique nucleotide sequence was defined as a clonotype. MiTCR v1.1 was used to align the clonotypes against IMGT TRBV, TRBD and TRBJ reference segments. The analysis included only V-J combinations with a frequency above 0.0001, which together covered about 99% of the repertoires. A TCS score was defined as the ratio of F50 (clonal expansion) to E x V (chaos), with BLOSUM62-based TCRdist applied between CDR3 peptides within each V-J. Welch's t-statistics and random forest reduced around 550 V-J features to 13, which were used in a naive Bayes classifier (R e1071). Sample size was not statistically predetermined, and blinding of investigators to group allocation was not performed. The paper describes TCR Vbeta CDR3 sequencing of 120 to 150 peripheral blood samples, made up of 43 ophthalmopathy patients, roughly 75 hyperthyroidism patients and roughly 17 progressor patients.

This receptor chain uses TRBV14 and TRBJ2-1; a stretch of 7 junction bases matches TRBD2. The receptor comes from a woman younger than 45 with Graves disease. Donor details come from another sample of the same person, matched by shared clones. The input for sequencing was peripheral blood mononuclear cells (PBMCs), taken at new diagnosis, from a patient treated with antithyroid drugs. The sequenced DNA is TGTGCCAGCAGAGACTCCGGGAGGTTCTACAATGAGCAGTTCTTC. This sequence encodes CASRDSGRFYNEQFF.